This entry lists 19 T cell receptor beta chains sequenced from one sample in a study of blood T cell repertoires in COVID-19. TCRdb's copy holds only in-frame clones and misses some; the assay was immunoSEQ multiplex PCR. The sample contains 250,000 to 350,000 clones, about 82% of which appear only once. The source material was peripheral blood. These receptors all stem from a woman in her fifties or sixties with active or convalescent COVID-19.

The chain uses TRBV3-1 (or the pseudogene TRBV3-2) and TRBJ2-3; D unclear. CDR1 is LGHDT and CDR2 is YNNKEL in the germline V gene (reference sequence). V lost 6 bases to trimming and J lost 3 bases, with 16 bases between them. This CDR3 region has 15 residues. CDR3 amino acids: CASSPRPGWTDTQYF. The CDR3 DNA sequence: TGTGCCAGCAGTCCCCGGCCCGGGTGGACAGATACGCAGTATTTT.

J is TRBJ1-3 and V is TRBV3-1 (or the pseudogene TRBV3-2), with D hard to call. Germline V CDR1 and CDR2: LGHDT, YNNKEL (reference sequence). The CDR3 extends over 18 amino acids. The germline V and J ends were trimmed by 4 bases and 0 bases, with 19 bases remaining between them. The CDR3 is CASSLVAGVRASGNTIYF. Here the CDR3 DNA reads TGTGCCAGCAGCCTAGTAGCGGGTGTCCGTGCCTCTGGAAACACCATATATTTT.

The chain couples TRBV6-1 to TRBJ2-2, with 7 positions matching TRBD2. This CDR3 spans 16 amino acids. In germline, CDR1 is MNHNS, CDR2 SASEGT. Unmatched junction bases numbered 8, after V lost 2 bases and J lost 5 bases. The CDR3 reads CASSERAGAGTGELFF. The CDR3 DNA is TGTGCCAGCAGTGAAAGGGCGGGAGCGGGTACCGGGGAGCTGTTTTTT.

The rearrangement uses TRBV5-4 and TRBJ1-1; D gene unclear. CDR3 length: 15 amino acids. Germline CDR1 reads SGHNT; CDR2 reads YYREEE (reference sequence). The V end was cut by 3 bases, the J end by 0 bases, with 12 bases between. The CDR3 sequence is CASSYDTSMNTEAFF. CDR3 sequence (DNA): TGTGCCAGCAGCTACGACACGTCCATGAACACTGAAGCTTTCTTT.

J is TRBJ2-1 and V is TRBV7-8, with D possibly called TRBD1 or TRBD2 (6 bases each). V was pared by 5 bases and J by 1 base, with 12 bases between. The CDR3 is 15 residues long. Germline V gene lookup returns CDR1 SGHVS and CDR2 FQNEAQ. The chain's CDR3 is CASSRGQWSYNEQFF. The CDR3 DNA reads as TGTGCCAGCAGCCGGGGGCAGTGGTCCTACAATGAGCAGTTCTTC. The full variable domain, rest sourced from reference TRBV7-8 and TRBJ2-1, is GAGVSQSPRYKVAKRGQDVALRCDPISGHVSLFWYQQALGQGPEFLTYFQNEAQLDKSGLPSDRFFAERPEGSVSTLKIQRTQQEDSAVYLCASSRGQWSYNEQFFGPGTRLTVL.

This chain joins TRBV19 and TRBJ1-2; 9 bases map to TRBD1. This CDR3 spans 15 amino acids. The V gene's germline CDR1 is LNHDA and CDR2 SQIVND (reference sequence). V was clipped by 2 bases and J by 3 bases; unmatched bases: 4. CDR3: CASSIRTGAYYGYTF. In DNA form, the CDR3 reads TGTGCCAGTAGTATAAGGACAGGGGCCTACTATGGCTACACCTTC.

The rearrangement joins TRBV18 to TRBJ1-2, with D unresolved. CDR1 and CDR2 from the germline V gene are KGHSH and LQKENI. Trimming took 0 bases from V and 4 from J, leaving 12 bases between them. This CDR3 is built from 15 residues. The CDR3 spells CASSPPNRPGYGYTF. CDR3 in DNA: TGTGCCAGCTCACCACCTAACCGCCCCGGCTATGGCTACACCTTC.

CDR3 coding DNA: TGTGCCAGCTCCCCCTTGGGACAGGGGGCGGAAGGCTACACCTTC. Translated: CASSPLGQGAEGYTF. This rearrangement joins TRBV18 to TRBJ1-2; 12 bases align to TRBD1. Germline CDR1 reads KGHSH; CDR2 reads LQKENI. V gave up 6 bases and J gave up 8 bases; unmatched junction bases: 10. The CDR3 length is 15 residues.

This chain connects TRBV2 to TRBJ2-1; TRBD2 agrees at 12 bases. This CDR3 spans 14 amino acids. Per germline, CDR1 SNHLY and CDR2 FYNNEI. J lost 4 bases, V lost 6 bases, and 1 base had no gene match. CDR3 DNA: TGTGCCAGCAGACTAGCGGGAGGATACAATGAGCAGTTCTTC. Translated, it gives CASRLAGGYNEQFF.

In DNA, the CDR3 is TGTGCCAGCAGAAGGGACAAGGGCCACGAGCAGTACTTC. It encodes CASRRDKGHEQYF. The chain has TRBV27 and TRBJ2-7; tentatively, D is TRBD1 (6 bases). The germline V gene has CDR1 MNHEY and CDR2 SMNVEV (reference sequence). V was pared by 6 bases and J by 5 bases, with 14 bases between. The CDR3 spans 13 residues.

The chain employs TRBV7-9 and TRBJ1-6, with 10 positions matching TRBD1. The CDR3 is made up of 15 amino acids. After removal of 10 bases from V and 13 bases from J, the junction contained 16 bases not matched to a gene. Germline values: CDR1 SEHNR, CDR2 FQNEAQ (reference sequence). Written as DNA, the CDR3 is TGTGCCACCCACCCTTTGGGGACAGGGGACCTCCCCCTCCACTTT. Protein sequence: CATHPLGTGDLPLHF.

This chain links TRBV10-3 with TRBJ1-1, with 7 bases aligning to TRBD1. The CDR3 sequence is 16 residues long. The ends lost 4 bases at V and 1 base at J; junction bases unmatched: 9. The germline V gene has CDR1 ENHRY and CDR2 SYGVKD. The CDR3 protein is CAISGRVRGANTEAFF. CDR3 in DNA: TGTGCCATCAGTGGCCGGGTCAGGGGGGCGAACACTGAAGCTTTCTTT.

This clone appeared a single time. The DNA for the CDR3 is TGTGCCAGCAGCTCCGGCGGACAGACTTATGGCTACACCTTC. Protein: CASSSGGQTYGYTF. The rearrangement joins TRBV5-4 to TRBJ1-2, with D tentatively TRBD1 (6 bases). Germline values: CDR1 SGHNT, CDR2 YYREEE (reference sequence). V was shortened by 3 bases and J by 5 bases, with 14 bases between the two germline ends. There are 14 residues in the CDR3.

The chain links TRBV5-6 to TRBJ2-1; 13 nucleotides align to TRBD2. CDR1 and CDR2 from the germline V gene are SGHDT and YYEEEE. CDR3 size: 16 residues. J was trimmed by 8 bases and V by 4 bases; bases with no gene match: 9. The CDR3 protein is CASSILGLAGVDEQFF. The DNA for the CDR3 is TGTGCCAGCAGCATACTAGGACTAGCGGGAGTGGATGAGCAGTTCTTC.

The chain is built from TRBV15 and TRBJ1-2, with D maybe TRBD1 (5 bases). The germline V gene encodes CDR1 LNHNV and CDR2 YYDKDF (reference sequence). Trimming removed 0 bases at V and 2 bases at J, with 10 bases between. This CDR3 comprises 15 residues. The CDR3 nucleotides read TGTGCCACCAGCAGAGATCAGGGTAGGAACTATGGCTACACCTTC. This sequence encodes CATSRDQGRNYGYTF.

This rearrangement joins TRBV18 to TRBJ1-6; weak D call: TRBD1 (5 bases). Germline CDR1 and CDR2: KGHSH and LQKENI. The CDR3 has 15 residues. Trimming cost V 3 bases and J 10 bases, with 16 bases left between them. This CDR3 reads CASSPSWGENSPLHF. CDR3 bases: TGTGCCAGCTCACCGAGTTGGGGGGAAAACTCACCCCTCCACTTT.

CDR3 in DNA: TGTGCCATCAGCTCCTTAGCGGGAGGGCCGGGAGAGACCCAGTACTTC. Amino acid sequence: CAISSLAGGPGETQYF. The J gene is TRBJ2-5, the V gene TRBV10-3, with 11 bases identical to TRBD2. CDR3 length: 16 residues. The V gene's germline CDR1 is ENHRY and CDR2 SYGVKD. With V trimmed by 6 bases and J by 4 bases, 10 bases remained unmatched.

In DNA, the CDR3 is TGCGCCAGCAGCCGGGACAGCACCGGGGAGCTGTTTTTT. It codes for CASSRDSTGELFF. V and J are TRBV5-1 and TRBJ2-2, with 7 bases matching TRBD1. Germline CDR1 SGHRS, CDR2 YFSETQ. The CDR3 runs to 13 residues. V trimming: 4 bases; J trimming: 4 bases; junction bases outside the gene matches: 1. The whole variable domain, remainder taken from reference TRBV5-1 and TRBJ2-2, is KAGVTQTPRYLIKTRGQQVTLSCSPISGHRSVSWYQQTPGQGLQFLFEYFSETQRNKGNFPGRFSGRQFSNSRSEMNVSTLELGDSALYLCASSRDSTGELFFGEGSRLTVL.

The chain has TRBV28 and TRBJ1-2, with D unclear. Germline V lookup: CDR1 MDHEN, CDR2 SYDVKM. V lost 3 bases and J 6 bases, leaving 11 bases between the germline ends. CDR3 length: 13 residues. CDR3 protein: CASSFRGWNGYTF. For the CDR3, the DNA is TGTGCCAGCAGTTTCCGGGGATGGAATGGCTACACCTTC.